This TCR beta chain appears in the sequencing data of a study of blood T cell repertoires in COVID-19 (dated by TCRdb to the early 2020s). Describing the broader study: The collaborator samples originated in the United States, Italy and Spain and spanned the acute and convalescent phases of COVID-19. Where HLA class I and class II types were available, the types were taken from metadata supplied by the sample provider, not from assay-based typing. Nearly every sample came with metadata listing a de-identified subject ID, COVID-19 status, age in years and sex. A freely available public database, intended as a resource for researchers studying the immune response to SARS-CoV-2, is where the repertoires were released. The prospective study material was composed of cDNA or gDNA derived from T cells, B-cell-depleted T cells, or PBMCs. Subjects who had been exposed to COVID-19, were actively infected with it, or had recovered from it provided the deeply sampled blood TCRbeta repertoires that made up the dataset. The samples were drawn from the first 160 participants of the ongoing ImmuneRACE study and from 1,254 subjects provided by 6 global collaborators. The research as a whole found: Clinical and demographic metadata were provided uncurated, with the amount varying by source and participant.

The germline V gene provides CDR1 SGHRS and CDR2 YFSETQ. The CDR3 numbers 15 residues from cysteine through phenylalanine. Only the CDR3 region is kept as DNA, spanning 45 bases read in frame from base 1. V was cut back by 0 bases and J by 4 bases, leaving a gap of 11 bases between them. In the prospective study, participants were about 18 to 90 years old, resided in fewer than 25 geographic areas of the United States, and were enrolled through a virtual design. In the prospective study, participants were assigned to cohorts based on the clinical history participants reported in a screening survey and a study questionnaire. Each participant in the prospective study had whole blood, serum and a nasopharyngeal or oropharyngeal swab collected by mobile phlebotomists. Participants in the prospective study had the option to provide additional blood draws and questionnaires over an approximately 2-month period. Before DNA extraction, blood samples from the prospective study were shipped at room temperature or frozen.

To note about this clone: The target of this receptor is not known. Base-call qualities are not available, and no considerably larger clone is one nucleotide away.

The immunoSEQ Assay, a bias-controlled multiplex PCR, was used to amplify TCRbeta CDR3 regions from genomic DNA. In the authors' own workflow: The number of nucleated cells in each sample was estimated from the amplification of reference gene primers within the assay. To quantify the absolute abundance of each unique TCRbeta CDR3 rearrangement, sequence reads were collapsed and filtered. Productive Simpson clonality was computed per sample as the square root of Simpson's diversity index over productive rearrangements. What TCRdb holds here is the immuneACCESS table cut down to in-frame rearrangements. Part of the clones is not present; checked against another copy, under half of the missing clones reflect an unresolved V gene, and the others are unexplained. V, J and clone size are taken as reported in that table, and D and trimming were inferred from the DNA itself. In all, the sample holds approximately 250,000 clones, and under 90% of those were seen once. Jointly, the top ten make up about 4% of the sample.

Sequencing was performed on PBMCs or T cells enriched from blood (not recorded which). The clonotype originates from a man aged 25 to 45 with acute COVID-19. The V and J genes are TRBV5-1 and TRBJ2-1; the D gene is not confidently resolved. The CDR3 reads CASSLGAGAYNEQFF. At the DNA level, the sequence is TGCGCCAGCAGCTTGGGAGCAGGCGCATACAATGAGCAGTTCTTC.